This T cell receptor beta chain was captured by sequencing in a study of cytomegalovirus exposure and HLA in healthy donors. Study-wide findings and caveats: Reported findings show TCR beta sequences accurately forecast HLA-A and HLA-B alleles in most subjects. According to an earlier analysis, most TCR beta V segments yielded productive rearrangements about 87% or about 30% of the time. Other equally common chains were less clonally expanded than HLA-associated TCR beta chains, a later analysis showed.

Vbeta (60) and Jbeta (13) primers were used in the PCR. The data were produced by immunoSEQ multiplex PCR, yet TCRdb's version contains in-frame clones alone and is incomplete. The table records about 230,000 clones, around 88% of them present only once. V was clipped by 4 bases and J by 2 bases; unmatched bases: 2. The CDR3 sequence is 13 residues long. The V gene's germline CDR1 is MNHNY and CDR2 SVGAGI (reference sequence). Concerning this clone: Its specificity is not known.

This clonotype originated in a young woman in good health and CMV-seronegative. The V and J genes are TRBV6-6 and TRBJ2-7, with 7 bases matching TRBD1. Sequencing was performed on PBMCs. The CDR3 loop is CASSWGQTYEQYF. CDR3 in DNA: TGTGCCAGCAGTTGGGGACAGACCTACGAGCAGTACTTC.